The 31 T cell receptor beta chains reported below all come from one sample, sequenced in a study of spatial heterogeneity in lung cancer (dated by TCRdb to between 2018 and 2021). In light of the paper, this sample's time point label describes: blood at routine non-recurrence follow-up after resection. The library was produced with 5' RACE. The data were produced on a NextSeq 500. TCRdb reworked the public reads: Q25 trimming with fastp, MiXCR clone assembly, productive beta chains retained. Each CDR3 protein appears once, grouped with its most common genes and DNA. Within this sample are over 95,000 distinct CDR3 sequences, with 10% to 11% of them counted one time only. The ten largest clones represent roughly 26% of the sample. Sequenced here: PBMCs, sampled at follow-up. The receptors were sampled from a female donor with early-stage non-small cell lung cancer.

The table lists this clonotype with many counts. The V gene is TRBV14, the J gene TRBJ2-1, with TRBD2 as a possible D gene (6 bases). Trimming took off 4 bases at V and 9 bases at J, with 22 bases between the two ends. The germline CDR1 and CDR2 sequences are SGHDN and FVKESK. There are 16 residues in the CDR3. The CDR3 loop is CASSRGVPSGRGEQFF. DNA of the CDR3: TGTGCCAGCAGCCGGGGGGTCCCTTCCGGGAGAGGTGAGCAGTTCTTC.

At least ten counts were recorded for this clonotype. The chain links TRBV10-3 to TRBJ1-1, with D perhaps matching TRBD1 (5 bases). Germline loops: CDR1 ENHRY, CDR2 SYGVKD. This CDR3 has 13 amino acids. V was pared by 2 bases and J by 11 bases, with 15 bases between. CDR3 coding DNA: TGTGCCATCAGTGAGCCCAGGGCCCGTGGGGCTTTCTTT. It codes for CAISEPRARGAFF.

There are many counts of this clonotype. The chain employs TRBV20-1 and TRBJ1-2; TRBD1 matches at 9 bases. The CDR3 runs 15 residues. Germline V gene data show CDR1 as DFQATT and CDR2 as SNEGSKA (reference sequence). V was clipped by 4 bases and J by 2 bases; unmatched bases: 8. The CDR3 loop reads CSAIPPGQGNYGYTF. The DNA for the CDR3 is TGCAGTGCTATACCACCAGGACAGGGGAACTATGGCTACACCTTC.

This clonotype was counted only a few times. The rearrangement uses TRBV28 and TRBJ2-1; TRBD2 is a possible D gene (5 bases). V was pared by 3 bases and J by 8 bases, with 14 bases between. Germline loops: CDR1 MDHEN, CDR2 SYDVKM. This CDR3 is 14 amino acids long. The CDR3 loop reads CASSFPSPSYEQFF. The CDR3 DNA follows: TGTGCCAGCAGTTTTCCTTCTCCTAGCTATGAGCAGTTCTTC.

This clonotype was seen repeatedly, ten times or more. The genes are TRBV24-1 and TRBJ1-1; D not resolved. This CDR3 comprises 11 residues. Germline lookup yields CDR1 KGHDR and CDR2 SFDVKD. V lost 2 bases to trimming and J lost 12 bases, with 9 bases between them. CDR3 protein: CATSDWVETFF. The CDR3 bases are TGTGCCACCAGTGATTGGGTCGAGACTTTCTTT.

In regard to this clonotype: A much larger clone differs from this one at a single base, so this may be a read error. V is TRBV7-9 and J is TRBJ1-1; no clear D gene. The CDR3 sequence is 14 residues long. Germline CDR1 and CDR2: SEHNR and FQNEAQ (reference sequence). CDR3 residues: CAGSPLRSNTEAFF. The DNA for the CDR3 is TGTGCCGGCAGCCCGTTAAGGTCGAACACTGAAGCTTTCTTT.

This clonotype was seen repeatedly, ten times or more. The chain employs TRBV12-3 or TRBV12-4 and TRBJ2-5, with 12 bases identical to TRBD2. This CDR3 contains 16 residues. The V segment lost 4 bases and the J segment 3 bases; nucleotides outside the gene matches: 6. CDR3 bases: TGTGCCAGCAGTTCCCTAGCGGGAGGGCGCAAAGAGACCCAGTACTTC. Its translation is CASSSLAGGRKETQYF.

This clonotype appeared a few times. The rearrangement joins TRBV15 to TRBJ2-1; no clear D gene. The CDR3 runs to 13 residues. CDR1 and CDR2 (germline): LNHNV, YYDKDF (reference sequence). Trimming took 5 bases from V and 8 from J, leaving 13 bases between them. The chain's CDR3 is CATSGNRADEQFF. The CDR3 region has the DNA TGTGCCACCAGCGGGAACCGGGCGGATGAGCAGTTCTTC.

The chain employs TRBV7-9 and TRBJ1-2; no clear D. Germline V gives CDR1 SEHNR, CDR2 FQNEAQ (reference sequence). This CDR3 has 11 amino acids. V lost 4 bases and J lost 8, with 8 bases in between. In DNA form, the CDR3 reads TGTGCCAGCAGCTCTCGTTCCGGCTACACCTTC. Its translation: CASSSRSGYTF.

The V and J genes are TRBV6-1 and TRBJ2-7, with TRBD1 matching 7 bases. V lost 8 bases to trimming and J lost 3 bases; unmatched junction nucleotides: 7. Germline values: CDR1 MNHNS, CDR2 SASEGT. The CDR3 runs 13 residues. The CDR3 nucleotides are TGTGCCAGCCGACAGGGAACATTCTACGAGCAGTACTTC. Its translation is CASRQGTFYEQYF.

The chain has TRBV10-3 and TRBJ2-5; a possible D gene is TRBD2 (6 bases). V lost 4 bases and J 7 bases, leaving 13 bases between the germline ends. This CDR3 comprises 13 residues. Germline values: CDR1 ENHRY, CDR2 SYGVKD. CDR3 loop: CAISGDSGGTQYF. The CDR3 bases are TGTGCCATCAGTGGGGATAGCGGAGGGACCCAGTACTTC.

In its sample, this clonotype was seen many times. J is TRBJ1-2 and V is TRBV20-1; D remains unclear. V was clipped by 3 bases and J by 6 bases, with 11 bases between them. Germline CDR1 DFQATT, CDR2 SNEGSKA (reference sequence). The CDR3 covers 12 residues. CDR3 bases: TGCAGTGCTAGCCCAGCGGTTGATGGCTACACCTTC. Translating gives CSASPAVDGYTF.

The sample holds a few counts of this clonotype. The CDR3, as DNA: TGTGCCAGCAGTCCCCGGCAGGGGGGCAATCAGCCCCAGCATTTT. The encoded protein is CASSPRQGGNQPQHF. This chain connects TRBV27 to TRBJ1-5; 7 nucleotides match TRBD1. This CDR3 is 15 amino acids long. CDR1 and CDR2 (germline): MNHEY, SMNVEV (reference sequence). After removal of 5 bases from V and 2 bases from J, the junction contained 6 bases not matched to a gene.

This clonotype was seen repeatedly, ten times or more. CDR3 residues: CASSPRRDPYSPLHF. The CDR3, as DNA: TGTGCCAGCAGTCCGAGACGGGACCCCTATTCACCCCTCCACTTT. The chain carries TRBV7-2 and TRBJ1-6; D might be TRBD1 (5 bases). The germline V gene encodes CDR1 SGHTA and CDR2 FQGNSA. The CDR3 spans 15 residues. The germline V and J ends were trimmed by 6 bases and 8 bases, with 17 bases remaining between them.

This clonotype was found a few times. This chain links TRBV29-1 with TRBJ2-7; 7 bases match TRBD2. The CDR3 is 15 residues long. Per germline, CDR1 SQVTM and CDR2 ANQGSEA. Germline trimming cut 4 bases from V and 0 bases from J; bases unmatched to any gene: 9. CDR3 sequence (DNA): TGCAGCGTTGCACTCGCCGGGAGGTCCTCCTACGAGCAGTACGTC. Its protein is CSVALAGRSSYEQYV.

This clonotype was seen a handful of times. The V gene is TRBV29-1, the J gene TRBJ2-2, with 8 bases fitting TRBD2. J lost 2 bases, V lost 4 bases, and 6 bases had no gene match. The CDR3 sequence is 15 residues long. The germline V gene encodes CDR1 SQVTM and CDR2 ANQGSEA. In nucleotides, the CDR3 is TGCAGCGTTGCCGGGACTAGTTTAAACACCGGGGAGCTGTTTTTT. This encodes CSVAGTSLNTGELFF.

This clonotype occurred many times. At one of its ends the junction is not consistent with the germline gene, which may arise from a read error. The gene calls are TRBV7-9 and TRBJ1-2; D remains unclear. Germline CDR1 reads SEHNR; CDR2 reads FQNEAQ (reference sequence). The CDR3 has 11 residues. The CDR3 bases are TGTGCCAACAGCTTAGAGGGATGGCTCTTCTTC. This codes for CANSLEGWLFF.

This clonotype came up a few times. The V gene is TRBV19, the J gene TRBJ1-5; no clear D. CDR3 length equals 13 residues. V shed 5 bases and J shed 5 bases, with 10 bases lying between them. The germline V gene has CDR1 LNHDA and CDR2 SQIVND (reference sequence). CDR3 sequence (DNA): TGTGCCAGTAGTGGGAGGTTTTATCAGCCCCAGCATTTT. Protein: CASSGRFYQPQHF.

This chain's CDR3 is CSARGAYGYTF. CDR3 nucleotide sequence: TGCAGTGCTAGAGGGGCCTATGGCTACACCTTC. The chain couples TRBV20-1 to TRBJ1-2; D unclear. CDR3 length: 11 amino acids. The germline V and J ends were trimmed by 1 base and 4 bases, with 4 bases remaining between them. CDR1 DFQATT and CDR2 SNEGSKA come from the germline V gene (reference sequence).

This chain joins TRBV5-6 and TRBJ2-7, with D unclear. Trimming cost V 4 bases and J 6 bases, with 11 bases left between them. The CDR3 is 12 amino acids. The germline CDR1 and CDR2 sequences are SGHDT and YYEEEE. CDR3 amino acids: CASSLRLGEQYV. DNA for the CDR3: TGTGCCAGCAGCCTCAGACTGGGCGAGCAGTACGTC.

The table lists this clonotype with many counts. The CDR3 sequence: CASSPGALYQETQYF. CDR3 sequence (DNA): TGTGCCAGCAGCCCCGGAGCCCTGTACCAAGAGACCCAGTACTTC. This sequence joins TRBV7-9 and TRBJ2-5; D gene ambiguous. Trimming shortened V by 5 bases and J by 0 bases, and 13 bases separated the two germline ends. Germline lookup yields CDR1 SEHNR and CDR2 FQNEAQ (reference sequence). CDR3 size: 15 residues.

This clonotype showed up many times. The chain employs TRBV27 and TRBJ1-3; D is undetermined. Germline lookup yields CDR1 MNHEY and CDR2 SMNVEV (reference sequence). This CDR3 is 14 amino acids long. The V gene lost 5 bases and the J gene lost 7 bases, with 15 bases spanning the gap. In DNA form, the CDR3 reads TGTGCCAGCAGTCCTTCAGGAGTCCGGAACACCATATATTTT. It encodes CASSPSGVRNTIYF.

This clonotype was observed many times. The chain recombines TRBV28 with TRBJ2-7; D gene uncertain. This CDR3 has 14 amino acids. Germline CDR1 and CDR2: MDHEN and SYDVKM. Trimming took 4 bases from V and 2 from J, leaving 12 bases between them. This CDR3 is CASSSGFGAYEQYV. The CDR3 DNA reads TGTGCCAGCAGTTCCGGGTTTGGGGCCTACGAGCAGTACGTC.

This clonotype has a handful of counts. This chain links TRBV10-1 with TRBJ2-5; 7 nucleotides line up with TRBD2. In germline, CDR1 is WNHNN, CDR2 SYGVQD (reference sequence). V shed 0 bases, J shed 5 bases, and the junction held 9 bases outside the gene matches. The CDR3 totals 16 residues. CDR3 bases: TGCGCCAGCAGTGAGTCGAATGCGGGAGCCACGGAGACCCAGTACTTC. Protein: CASSESNAGATETQYF.

There are many counts of this clonotype. This chain connects TRBV7-2 to TRBJ1-2; TRBD1 aligns across 8 bases. This CDR3 has 17 residues. Unmatched junction bases numbered 9, after V lost 1 base and J lost 2 bases. CDR1 and CDR2 from the germline V gene are SGHTA and FQGNSA. CDR3 coding DNA: TGTGCCAGCAGCTTAGAAGTCGGACAGGGACGGAACTATGGCTACACCTTC. The encoded protein is CASSLEVGQGRNYGYTF. Full variable domain (rest looked up from reference TRBV7-2 and TRBJ1-2): GAGVSQSPSNKVTEKGKDVELRCDPISGHTALYWYRQSLGQGLEFLIYFQGNSAPDKSGLPSDRFSAERTGGSVSTLTIQRTQQEDSAVYLCASSLEVGQGRNYGYTFGSGTRLTVV.

This clonotype was picked up many times. V and J are TRBV18 and TRBJ2-1; 11 bases match TRBD1. J gave up 6 bases and V 0 bases, and 4 bases lay outside the gene matches. This CDR3 contains 16 residues. Germline lookup yields CDR1 KGHSH and CDR2 LQKENI. The CDR3 bases are TGTGCCAGCTCACCACCCACGGGACAGGGGGTCAATGAGCAGTTCTTC. Amino acid sequence: CASSPPTGQGVNEQFF. Drawing the rest from reference TRBV18 and TRBJ2-1, the complete variable domain is NAGVMQNPRHLVRRRGQEARLRCSPMKGHSHVYWYRQLPEEGLKFMVYLQKENIIDESGMPKERFSAEFPKEGPSILRIQQVVRGDSAAYFCASSPPTGQGVNEQFFGPGTRLTVL.

This clonotype was seen at least ten times. This chain joins TRBV7-8 and TRBJ1-1; D is unclear. This CDR3 contains 14 residues. Trimming removed 5 bases from V and 0 bases from J, with 10 bases in between. Germline assignment: CDR1 SGHVS and CDR2 FQNEAQ. CDR3 nucleotide sequence: TGTGCCAGCAGCACTAACGGGGTGAACACTGAAGCTTTCTTT. It encodes CASSTNGVNTEAFF.

This clonotype showed up just a few times. The chain links TRBV24-1 to TRBJ2-2; 9 nucleotides match TRBD2. Germline V lookup: CDR1 KGHDR, CDR2 SFDVKD. V shed 7 bases and J 8 bases; nucleotides not matched to a gene: 7. The CDR3 consists of 14 residues. CDR3 protein: CATSQAGGQGELFF. The DNA of the CDR3 is TGTGCCACCAGCCAAGCGGGAGGTCAAGGGGAGCTGTTTTTT.

The chain joins TRBV12-3 or TRBV12-4 to TRBJ1-2; 9 bases match TRBD1. The junction had 5 bases not matched to a gene; V was cut back by 2 bases and J by 4 bases. The CDR3 sequence is 15 residues long. The CDR3 protein is CASSLKGTGTYGYTF. The CDR3, as DNA: TGTGCCAGCAGTTTAAAGGGGACAGGGACCTATGGCTACACCTTC.

The chain employs TRBV10-3 and TRBJ1-2, with TRBD1 as a possible D gene (5 bases). With 6 bases removed from V and 4 bases from J, the gap between germline ends came to 15 bases. The CDR3 sequence is 14 residues long. CDR1 and CDR2 (germline): ENHRY, SYGVKD. CDR3 sequence reads: CAISAPGGIYGYTF. CDR3 bases: TGTGCCATCAGCGCACCTGGGGGAATCTATGGCTACACCTTC.

The J gene is TRBJ2-7, the V gene TRBV18, with a tentative D call TRBD1 (5 bases). The CDR3 covers 13 residues. Trimming stripped 4 bases from V and 7 bases from J, with 14 bases between. CDR1 and CDR2 from the germline V gene are KGHSH and LQKENI. The CDR3 region has the DNA TGTGCCAGCTCACAATACCTGACAGATGAGCAGTACTTC. It codes for CASSQYLTDEQYF.